The rows below give T cell receptor beta chains drawn from one sample of a study of blood T cell repertoires in COVID-19. TCRdb's table, derived via immunoSEQ multiplex PCR, lists solely in-frame clones and lacks some. In the table there are tens of thousands of clones, approximately 81% of which are singletons. The sample consisted of peripheral blood. These receptors were collected from a man between 65 and 80 years old with COVID-19, enrolled during active disease. Each CDR3 is given without its conserved first and last residue. A D gene is named only where the DNA matches it firmly.

len	d_gene	v_gene	CDR3aa
11	.	TRBV4-1	ASSRGSNQPQH
13	.	TRBV7-2	ASTPGAVGLIPQH
12	TRBD2	TRBV28	ASSSGGGQETQY
13	.	TRBV28	ASSSLQGTGQPQH
16	TRBD2	TRBV7-2	ASRPGLAGGSSYNEQF
15	.	TRBV28	ASSYGFFGQVQETQY
10	.	TRBV7-2	ASSPNSYGYT
11	.	TRBV5-1	ASSWGVGYEQY
11	.	TRBV10-3	AITRDSGNTIY
13	TRBD1	TRBV3-1/TRBV3-2	ASSQGRTGDYGYT
13	.	TRBV5-8	ASSTRQASNEKLF
13	TRBD1	TRBV29-1	SVGPEGQGVGGYT
13	.	TRBV5-1	ASSLSPGGYYEQY
13	.	TRBV7-9	ASSDPRDYSYEQY
11	.	TRBV4-2	ASSQDQRSPLH
12	.	TRBV9	ASSGGGLNTEAF
16	TRBD1	TRBV7-8	ASRLEARLTGGKTGYT
13	.	TRBV6-5	ASGPWEKRGYEQY
11	.	TRBV5-4	ASSPDYNTEAF
10	.	TRBV29-1	SVETGKRGYT
13	TRBD2	TRBV7-3	ASISGTRRGNEQF
11	.	TRBV7-9	ASSTGSTDTQY
10	.	TRBV30	AWSVRGSKAF
10	.	TRBV5-8	ASSRRTELLH
11	TRBD1	TRBV29-1	SVSQGTNTEAF